The following is a T cell receptor beta chain sequence with its context. Data came from immunoSEQ multiplex PCR; TCRdb stores just in-frame clones and leaves some out. The profile shows about 300,000 clones, more than 80% of them singletons. V lost 0 bases and J lost 1, with 10 bases in between. Germline loops: CDR1 PRHDT, CDR2 FYEKMQ (reference sequence). The CDR3 covers 17 residues. The sample originates from a study of blood T cell repertoires in COVID-19. The gene calls are TRBV13 and TRBJ2-6; D perhaps matches TRBD2 (5 bases). This sequence originates from a man aged 18-30 years who had recovered from COVID-19. Sequencing was performed on peripheral blood. The CDR3 sequence is CASSLGGVRSGANVLTF. The CDR3 bases are TGTGCCAGCAGCTTAGGGGGAGTTCGATCTGGGGCCAACGTCCTGACTTTC.